This TCR beta chain stems from a study of beta chain features in type 1 diabetes. Every bit of the isolated RNA underwent reverse transcription, so sequencing read expressed TCRB transcripts. Generated by immunoSEQ multiplex PCR, the TCRdb table keeps only in-frame clones and is missing some. The table shows hundreds of thousands of clones, with about 14% occurring only once. This CDR3 comprises 18 residues. Germline loops: CDR1 SGDLS, CDR2 YYNGEE. After removal of 3 bases from V and 5 bases from J, the junction contained 7 bases not matched to a gene. J is TRBJ2-2 and V is TRBV9; 16 bases are a match to TRBD2. The clonotype was recovered from a man aged 18 to 30 in good health. Material for sequencing was naive CD4+ T cells from blood. This chain's CDR3 is CASSAGLAGGFSTGELFF. CDR3 sequence (DNA): TGTGCCAGCAGCGCGGGACTAGCGGGAGGGTTCTCAACCGGGGAGCTGTTTTTT.